This T cell receptor (beta chain) was recorded in a study of ipilimumab plus nivolumab after autologous stem cell transplantation. Only in-frame clones appear in the TCRdb table, and some are missing; sequencing was by immunoSEQ multiplex PCR. Counted here are 15,000 to 20,000 clones, approximately 80% occurring once; the ten biggest clones make up 23%. Points on this clone: Its antigen is not identified.

Notes on the study in general: The authors say TCR, Treg and microbiome findings warrant further study.

The CDR3 consists of 15 residues. Trimming took 0 bases from V and 9 from J, leaving 15 bases between them. Germline loops: CDR1 GTSNPN, CDR2 SVGIG (reference sequence). The TCR comes from a male donor with diffuse large B-cell lymphoma. V is TRBV30 and J is TRBJ1-6, with a weak D call TRBD1 (5 bases). Sequencing was performed on PBMCs, taken in a trial of ipilimumab plus nivolumab as post-transplant consolidation. This CDR3 reads CAWSVSGTWSSPLHF. The CDR3 DNA reads as TGTGCCTGGAGTGTATCCGGGACTTGGAGTTCACCCCTCCACTTT.